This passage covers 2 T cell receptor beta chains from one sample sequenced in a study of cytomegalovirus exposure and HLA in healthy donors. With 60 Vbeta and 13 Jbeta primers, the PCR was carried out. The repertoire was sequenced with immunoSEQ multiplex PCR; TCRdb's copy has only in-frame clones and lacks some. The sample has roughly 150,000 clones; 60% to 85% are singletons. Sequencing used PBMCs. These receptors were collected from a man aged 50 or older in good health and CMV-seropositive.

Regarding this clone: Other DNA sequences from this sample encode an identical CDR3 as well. Written as DNA, the CDR3 is TGTGCCAGCAGCTTGGGGGGGGCAGATACGCAGTATTTT. Translated, it gives CASSLGGADTQYF. The chain uses TRBV11-2 and TRBJ2-3, with 7 bases matching TRBD2. V lost 3 bases, J lost 4 bases, and 1 base stayed unmatched. In germline, CDR1 is SGHAT, CDR2 FQNNGV. This CDR3 comprises 13 residues.

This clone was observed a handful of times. The CDR3 DNA reads TGTGCCAGCAGCCCGACAGGGGGCAATGAAGCTTTCTTT. Translated, it gives CASSPTGGNEAFF. The chain has TRBV7-9 and TRBJ1-1; the match to TRBD1 covers 10 bases. V dropped 5 bases and J dropped 7; count of bases not matched to a gene: 4. The V gene's germline CDR1 is SEHNR and CDR2 FQNEAQ (reference sequence). The CDR3 spans 13 residues.